Shown below are 7 T cell receptor beta chains from a single sample sequenced in a study of blood T cell repertoires in COVID-19. Clones were sequenced by immunoSEQ multiplex PCR, and TCRdb holds only the in-frame ones, with some missing. The data contain some 230,000 clones, 85% to 90% of them singletons. The material sequenced was PBMCs or T cells enriched from blood (not recorded which). The source is a woman aged 18-29 years in a cohort exposed to, infected with or recovered from COVID-19 (not recorded which).

J is TRBJ1-6 and V is TRBV10-3, with 9 bases fitting TRBD1. CDR3 length: 16 amino acids. Germline assignment: CDR1 ENHRY and CDR2 SYGVKD. V trimming: 5 bases; J trimming: 5 bases; junction bases outside the gene matches: 7. The CDR3 here is CAISNSGQGHNSPLHF. CDR3 nucleotides: TGTGCCATCAGTAATTCGGGACAGGGCCATAATTCACCCCTCCACTTT.

The chain couples TRBV5-1 to TRBJ2-5; D remains ambiguous. The CDR3 length is 15 residues. Trimming removed 3 bases at V and 5 bases at J, with 17 bases between. Germline V lookup: CDR1 SGHRS, CDR2 YFSETQ. The CDR3 region is CASSSSSGGLETQYF. The CDR3, as DNA: TGCGCCAGCAGCTCCTCTTCTGGCGGCTTGGAGACCCAGTACTTC.

This chain connects TRBV24-1 to TRBJ2-7; TRBD1 aligns across 7 bases. The germline gives CDR1 KGHDR, CDR2 SFDVKD. Trimming removed 4 bases from V and 2 bases from J; junction bases left unmatched: 4. The CDR3 is made up of 14 amino acids. CDR3 protein: CATSDTGQAYEQYF. The CDR3 DNA sequence: TGTGCCACCAGTGACACCGGACAGGCCTACGAGCAGTACTTC.

The rearrangement links TRBV7-8 to TRBJ2-5; 8 bases agree with TRBD2. CDR3 size: 15 residues. V lost 6 bases, J lost 3 bases, and 9 bases stayed unmatched. CDR1 is SGHVS, CDR2 FQNEAQ, per germline. CDR3 DNA: TGTGCCAGCAGTATTCTAGCGGGCGCCAAAGAGACCCAGTACTTC. Translating gives CASSILAGAKETQYF.

This clone was detected once. The V call is TRBV6-5, the J call TRBJ1-4; possible D gene TRBD1, 6 bases. CDR1 MNHEY and CDR2 SVGAGI come from the germline V gene. V lost 8 bases and J lost 4, with 11 bases in between. This CDR3 has 13 amino acids. Here the CDR3 reads CASVRDNNEKLFF. The DNA of the CDR3 is TGTGCCAGCGTCCGGGACAATAATGAAAAACTGTTTTTT.

The chain is built from TRBV7-6 and TRBJ2-1; D is unclear. The germline V gene has CDR1 SGHVS and CDR2 FNYEAQ. The ends were cut back, 3 bases at V and 0 bases at J, with 15 bases in the middle. The CDR3 is 17 amino acids. CDR3 amino acids: CASSFTSLTDSYNEQFF. The CDR3 coding sequence is TGTGCCAGCAGCTTCACCTCTCTGACTGACTCCTACAATGAGCAGTTCTTC.

V is TRBV5-4 and J is TRBJ2-7, with D perhaps TRBD1 (5 bases). This CDR3 is 12 amino acids long. Germline V lookup: CDR1 SGHNT, CDR2 YYREEE (reference sequence). Trimming shortened V by 2 bases and J by 3 bases, and 6 bases separated the two germline ends. CDR3 in DNA: TGTGCCAGCAGCTTTGACAGCTACGAGCAGTACTTC. This translates into CASSFDSYEQYF.